What follows describes a single T cell receptor beta chain. What it recognizes is unknown. This entry is derived from a study of CD4 T cells in relation to SARS-CoV-2 and coronaviruses. Looking at the study overall: Convalescent patients were fewer than ten males and 4 females; two were Hispanic.

Measured with immunoSEQ multiplex PCR; TCRdb has only the in-frame clones, and not every one. The sample holds about 37,000 clones, 80% to 90% seen once. Study-level points and caveats: Monoreactive clones expanded significantly more to SARS-CoV-2 than crossreactive clones did.

This TCR derives from an adult with COVID-19. Sequencing input: memory CD4+ T cells from PBMCs.

The CDR3 DNA follows: TGTGCCAGCAGTGAGCAAACAGGGGCTAGCTACGAGCAGTACTTC. It codes for CASSEQTGASYEQYF. The chain links TRBV6-1 to TRBJ2-7; the match to TRBD1 covers 7 bases. J gave up 3 bases and V 3 bases, and 8 bases lay outside the gene matches. Germline V gives CDR1 MNHNS, CDR2 SASEGT. The length of the CDR3 is 15 residues.